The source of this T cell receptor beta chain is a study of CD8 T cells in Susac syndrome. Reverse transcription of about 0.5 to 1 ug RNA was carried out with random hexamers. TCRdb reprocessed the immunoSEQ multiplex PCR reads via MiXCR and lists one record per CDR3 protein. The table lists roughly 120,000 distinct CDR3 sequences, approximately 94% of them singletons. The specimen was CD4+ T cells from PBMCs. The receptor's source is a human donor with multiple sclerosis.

The DNA for the CDR3 is TGTGCCAGCAGCGTAACAGCTAGCCTCTCTGGGGCCAACGTCCTGACTTTC. Encoded protein: CASSVTASLSGANVLTF. The chain employs TRBV9 and TRBJ2-6; D might be TRBD2 (5 bases). V was pared by 1 base and J by 0 bases, with 11 bases between. The CDR3 consists of 17 residues. From germline, CDR1 is SGDLS and CDR2 YYNGEE.